The clone carrying this TCR beta chain was detected ten times or more. Its target is not known. These data belong to a study of response to subunit inactivated influenza vaccine. In TCRdb, the RT-PCR reads were re-called with MiXCR into one record per CDR3 protein. This table holds roughly 570,000 distinct CDR3 sequences, around 15% found once. Study-level results: The authors suggested that few new T cells are recruited per seasonal influenza vaccination.

The CDR3 covers 15 residues. V lost 6 bases and J lost 1, with 12 bases in between. The sample was PBMCs from blood, taken roughly 12 days after vaccination. The source of this sequence is a man between 50 and 59 years old who received an inactivated influenza vaccine. J is TRBJ2-2 and V is TRBV12-3 or TRBV12-4; D is unresolved. The CDR3 is CASSLQRGNTGELFF. The CDR3 DNA reads as TGTGCCAGCAGCCTCCAACGCGGGAACACCGGGGAGCTGTTTTTT.